This passage covers 24 T cell receptor beta chains from one sample sequenced in a study of shared clonotypes between healthy human individuals. Here immunoSEQ multiplex PCR was the method, and the copy in TCRdb shows in-frame clones only, minus some. In the table there are 780,000 or so clones, 72% of which are singletons. Specimen: memory CD4+ T cells sorted from blood. Subset described: CD45RA-negative fraction. Receptors originate from a young woman in good health.

The rearrangement joins TRBV11-2 to TRBJ2-5; D unclear. The V gene's germline CDR1 is SGHAT and CDR2 FQNNGV. There are 15 residues in the CDR3. The V end lost 1 base, the J end lost 2 bases, and 11 bases lay between the germline ends. The DNA of the CDR3 is TGTGCCAGCAGCTTAGGTCCGGGCGTTCAAGAGACCCAGTACTTC. Amino acid sequence: CASSLGPGVQETQYF.

This clone has just a few counts. The rearrangement links TRBV7-3 to TRBJ2-1; 10 nucleotides align to TRBD2. V was pared by 1 base and J by 9 bases, with 6 bases of the junction left unmatched. This CDR3 region has 15 residues. Germline V gene lookup returns CDR1 SGHTA and CDR2 FQGTGA. The CDR3 bases are TGTGCCAGCAGCTTAAAAGCGGGAGGGCCAGGTGAGCAGTTCTTC. Its translation: CASSLKAGGPGEQFF.

In the case of this clone: Sequence at one end of the junction differs from germline and may be a read error. The CDR3 DNA follows: TGTGCCAGCTCCCCTGGAGGGGATTGGGTCTTC. It is translated as CASSPGGDWVF. V and J are TRBV6-5 and TRBJ2-1; TRBD2 might be the D (6 bases). Germline V gives CDR1 MNHEY, CDR2 SVGAGI. The CDR3 covers 11 residues.

J is TRBJ1-2 and V is TRBV27; TRBD1 might be the D (6 bases). Trimming removed 6 bases from V and 8 bases from J, with 16 bases in between. Germline V gene sequence: CDR1 MNHEY, CDR2 SMNVEV (reference sequence). The CDR3 extends over 13 amino acids. The CDR3 spells CASSPTTGRGYTF. In DNA form, the CDR3 reads TGTGCCAGCAGCCCAACCACAGGGCGAGGCTACACCTTC.

The CDR3 loop reads CASRSEVPNQPQHF. DNA of the CDR3: TGTGCCAGCAGGTCTGAGGTCCCCAATCAGCCCCAGCATTTT. This chain connects TRBV27 to TRBJ1-5, with D hard to call. The CDR3 loop spans 14 amino acids. V was clipped by 6 bases and J by 3 bases, with 12 bases between them. Germline V gene data show CDR1 as MNHEY and CDR2 as SMNVEV (reference sequence).

This clone showed up just once. The V call is TRBV6-5, the J call TRBJ2-7; 13 bases are shared with TRBD2. The germline V gene encodes CDR1 MNHEY and CDR2 SVGAGI. Trimming removed 7 bases from V and 6 bases from J; junction bases left unmatched: 9. The CDR3 runs 15 residues. DNA for the CDR3: TGTGCCAGCATGTCACACGGACTAGCGGGAGCCGAGCAGTACTTC. It encodes CASMSHGLAGAEQYF.

DNA of the CDR3: TGTGCCAGCAGCTCTTGGTCCGGCGAGCAGTACTTC. Translating it yields CASSSWSGEQYF. The chain employs TRBV6-5 and TRBJ2-7; D gene ambiguous. The V and J ends lost 6 bases and 6 bases respectively, with 12 bases between them. Germline-derived CDR1 and CDR2 are MNHEY and SVGAGI. This CDR3 contains 12 residues.

The chain joins TRBV18 to TRBJ1-1; perhaps TRBD1 as D (5 bases). V lost 3 bases and J 1 base, leaving 15 bases between the germline ends. Germline V gives CDR1 KGHSH, CDR2 LQKENI. The length of the CDR3 is 16 residues. CDR3 residues: CASSPYWGDWNTEAFF. In DNA, the CDR3 is TGTGCCAGCTCACCCTACTGGGGGGATTGGAACACTGAAGCTTTCTTT.

CDR3 nucleotides: TGTGCCAGCAGCCAACAGTGGGGGGGTGCTGGAAACACCATATATTTT. Translation: CASSQQWGGAGNTIYF. This chain connects TRBV11-2 to TRBJ1-3; tentatively, D is TRBD1 (5 bases). This CDR3 comprises 16 residues. Trimming took off 5 bases at V and 2 bases at J, with 16 bases between the two ends. CDR1 SGHAT and CDR2 FQNNGV come from the germline V gene. Filled out from reference TRBV11-2 and TRBJ1-3, the complete variable domain reads EAGVAQSPRYKIIEKRQSVAFWCNPISGHATLYWYQQILGQGPKLLIQFQNNGVVDDSQLPKDRFSAERLKGVDSTLKIQPAKLEDSAVYLCASSQQWGGAGNTIYFGEGSWLTVV.

This chain links TRBV27 with TRBJ1-2; 7 nucleotides agree with TRBD1. The CDR3 runs to 13 residues. Germline CDR1 reads MNHEY; CDR2 reads SMNVEV (reference sequence). The junction had 7 bases not matched to a gene; V was cut back by 6 bases and J by 6 bases. Written as DNA, the CDR3 is TGTGCCAGCAGCGACAGGGCGCAGGATGGCTACACCTTC. Protein sequence: CASSDRAQDGYTF.

At least ten counts were recorded for this clone. Other DNA sequences of this sample code for an identical CDR3. The rearrangement uses TRBV7-2 and TRBJ2-5, with TRBD2 matching over 10 bases. J lost 5 bases, V lost 3 bases, and 9 bases had no gene match. The CDR3 consists of 16 residues. Germline-derived CDR1 and CDR2 are SGHTA and FQGNSA. CDR3 nucleotides: TGTGCCAGCAGCTTGGGCGGGCTAGCGGGAGTCGAGACCCAGTACTTC. It translates to CASSLGGLAGVETQYF.

V usage is TRBV4-1 and J usage is TRBJ2-1, with TRBD2 identical over 9 bases. In germline, CDR1 is MGHRA, CDR2 YSYEKL. The ends lost 0 bases at V and 4 bases at J; junction bases unmatched: 10. This CDR3 has 18 residues. CDR3 loop: CASSQEMGLADSYNEQFF. The CDR3 DNA follows: TGCGCCAGCAGCCAAGAAATGGGACTAGCAGATAGTTACAATGAGCAGTTCTTC.

The chain recombines TRBV28 with TRBJ2-7; TRBD2 matches at 11 bases. Germline trimming cut 6 bases from V and 5 bases from J; bases unmatched to any gene: 9. There are 15 residues in the CDR3. CDR1 and CDR2 (germline): MDHEN, SYDVKM. In DNA form, the CDR3 reads TGTGCCAGCAGACAAACTAGCGGGAGCGTCCACGAGCAGTACTTC. The encoded protein is CASRQTSGSVHEQYF.

This sequence joins TRBV4-1 and TRBJ2-7; 7 bases align to TRBD1. The CDR3 spans 15 residues. Per germline, CDR1 MGHRA and CDR2 YSYEKL. V shed 2 bases, J shed 0 bases, and the junction held 4 bases outside the gene matches. This CDR3 is CASSQPGQHSYEQYF. The CDR3 nucleotides read TGCGCCAGCAGCCAACCGGGACAGCACTCCTACGAGCAGTACTTC.

This chain joins TRBV6-5 and TRBJ1-1, with no clear D. Germline V gene sequence: CDR1 MNHEY, CDR2 SVGAGI. V gave up 6 bases and J gave up 1 base, with 12 bases separating them. This CDR3 spans 14 amino acids. The CDR3, as DNA: TGTGCCAGCAGGTCGTATGCTAAGAACACTGAAGCTTTCTTT. This translates into CASRSYAKNTEAFF.

The chain is built from TRBV6-4 and TRBJ1-1; D ambiguous. Germline V CDR1 and CDR2: MRHNA, SNTAGT. V dropped 6 bases and J dropped 3 bases, with 11 bases sitting between them. The CDR3 runs 13 residues. The CDR3 nucleotides read TGTGCCAGCAGATTGGATTCGCACACTGAAGCTTTCTTT. Translating it yields CASRLDSHTEAFF.

The chain is built from TRBV19 and TRBJ1-1; TRBD1 matches at 7 bases. The CDR3 consists of 18 residues. From germline, CDR1 is LNHDA and CDR2 SQIVND (reference sequence). V trimming: 4 bases; J trimming: 0 bases; junction bases outside the gene matches: 14. The CDR3 spells CASSTGQREYHMNTEAFF. The CDR3, as DNA: TGTGCCAGTAGTACGGGACAGAGGGAGTACCACATGAACACTGAAGCTTTCTTT.

The J gene is TRBJ1-1, the V gene TRBV5-4; D might be TRBD1 (5 bases). The V end was cut by 5 bases, the J end by 4 bases, with 12 bases between. CDR1 and CDR2 (germline): SGHNT, YYREEE (reference sequence). The length of the CDR3 is 13 residues. The CDR3 coding sequence is TGTGCCAGCAGTTCAGGGTTGATCACTGAAGCTTTCTTT. Its translation is CASSSGLITEAFF.

This clone was observed a handful of times. The sample carries other DNA sequences with the same CDR3. This chain joins TRBV5-1 and TRBJ2-1; maybe TRBD2 (6 bases). The CDR3 contains 15 residues. Between the trimmed V and J ends, which lost 0 bases and 4 bases, there was a span of 11 bases. From germline, CDR1 is SGHRS and CDR2 YFSETQ. The CDR3: CASSLAFGGYNEQFF. The CDR3 nucleotides are TGCGCCAGCAGCTTGGCCTTTGGAGGGTACAATGAGCAGTTCTTC. The full variable domain, in which reference TRBV5-1 and TRBJ2-1 provide the parts outside the CDR3, is KAGVTQTPRYLIKTRGQQVTLSCSPISGHRSVSWYQQTPGQGLQFLFEYFSETQRNKGNFPGRFSGRQFSNSRSEMNVSTLELGDSALYLCASSLAFGGYNEQFFGPGTRLTVL.

The gene calls are TRBV28 and TRBJ2-3; 7 nucleotides line up with TRBD1. The J segment lost 1 base and the V segment lost 5 bases, leaving 3 bases of the junction unmatched. Germline V gene sequence: CDR1 MDHEN, CDR2 SYDVKM. This CDR3 is 14 amino acids long. The CDR3 here is CASSPGQGTDTQYF. The CDR3 DNA sequence: TGTGCCAGCAGTCCCGGACAGGGCACAGATACGCAGTATTTT.

The rearrangement links TRBV29-1 to TRBJ2-7, with TRBD1 matching over 7 bases. V lost 6 bases to trimming and J lost 5 bases; unmatched junction nucleotides: 10. Per the germline V gene, CDR1 is SQVTM and CDR2 is ANQGSEA. The CDR3 runs to 13 residues. This chain's CDR3 is CSVDRDGSHEQYF. CDR3 sequence (DNA): TGCAGCGTCGACAGGGATGGATCCCACGAGCAGTACTTC.

This clone was observed once. The chain is built from TRBV18 and TRBJ2-3, with D maybe TRBD2 (5 bases). This CDR3 has 14 amino acids. Deletions cut 0 bases from V and 3 bases from J, with 7 bases between. Germline V lookup: CDR1 KGHSH, CDR2 LQKENI. CDR3 bases: TGTGCCAGCTCACCACCGGGGAGTACAGATACGCAGTATTTT. Translating gives CASSPPGSTDTQYF.

The chain links TRBV20-1 to TRBJ1-1; D remains ambiguous. The V gene's germline CDR1 is DFQATT and CDR2 SNEGSKA (reference sequence). The CDR3 totals 11 residues. The V and J ends lost 1 base and 11 bases respectively, with 11 bases between them. CDR3 in DNA: TGCAGTGCTAGAGGCAACAGCCCTGCTTTCTTT. It encodes CSARGNSPAFF.

This chain uses TRBV5-8 with TRBJ2-2; tentatively, D is TRBD2 (6 bases). The germline V gene encodes CDR1 SGHTS and CDR2 YDEGEE. The V end was cut by 2 bases, the J end by 0 bases, with 14 bases between. There are 17 residues in the CDR3. CDR3 sequence: CASSLVVLAANTGELFF. CDR3 bases: TGTGCCAGCAGCTTAGTGGTGTTAGCGGCGAACACCGGGGAGCTGTTTTTT.